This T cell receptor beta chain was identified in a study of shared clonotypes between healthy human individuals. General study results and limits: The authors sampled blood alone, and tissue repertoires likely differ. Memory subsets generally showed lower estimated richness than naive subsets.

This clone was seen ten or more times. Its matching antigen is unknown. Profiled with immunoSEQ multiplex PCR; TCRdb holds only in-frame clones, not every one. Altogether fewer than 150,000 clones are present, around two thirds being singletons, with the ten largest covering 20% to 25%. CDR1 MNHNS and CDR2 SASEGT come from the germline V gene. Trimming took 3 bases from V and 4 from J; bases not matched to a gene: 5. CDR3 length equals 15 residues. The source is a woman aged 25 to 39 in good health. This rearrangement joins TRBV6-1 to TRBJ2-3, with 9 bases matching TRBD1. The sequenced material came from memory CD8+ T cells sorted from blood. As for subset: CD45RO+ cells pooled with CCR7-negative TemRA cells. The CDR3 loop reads CASSDNTGGADTQYF. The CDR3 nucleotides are TGTGCCAGCAGTGACAATACAGGGGGCGCAGATACGCAGTATTTT.